This T cell receptor beta chain came from a study of shared clonotypes between healthy human individuals (dated by TCRdb to 2020 to 2022). Background on the whole study: The cohort included a few men and a couple of women between 18 and 49 years of age. The study deeply sequenced blood TCR repertoires of several healthy adults to estimate repertoire size and the extent of clonotype sharing between individuals. Per donor, three plates each were used for CD4 naive and CD4 memory, two for CD8 naive, and one for CD8 memory. Each donor's leukapheresis produced roughly between roughly 0.94 and 9.5 billion PBMCs. To increase sequencing depth and limit assay-specific biases, different laboratories used diverse techniques to prepare libraries and sequence TCR repertoires.

TCR CDR3 regions were amplified from genomic DNA by multiplex PCR using the deep immunoSEQ assay. For each cell subset, the extracted genomic DNA was distributed evenly across all wells of several immunoSEQ 96-well plates, and each plate served as one replicate. For sorted subsets, each replicate PCR was loaded with roughly 190 ng genomic DNA, equivalent to roughly 30,000 T cell genomes. Purified libraries were measured with a Qubit 3.0 fluorometer, size-checked on a Bioanalyzer 2100, and measured again with the KAPA Library Quantification kit. Every immunoSEQ 96-well plate was sequenced on a separate single-read 150-cycle Illumina NextSeq 550 flow cell. For the original study's pipeline: Because the immunoSEQ output included only junctional sequences and no quality scores, the filtering could not be the same as the filtering used for full-length reads. To assign V/J genes and CDR3, sequences were annotated using PyIR, a Python wrapper for IgBLAST v1.9, with IMGT germline references. Any read was removed if the V/J assignment was weak (E-value above 1e-6), the CDR3 was missing, or the read contained stop codons, out-of-frame junctions, or ambiguous translated residues. V3J clonotypes were defined as sequences sharing the same inferred V gene, J gene, and CDR3 amino acid sequence. The percentage overlap between two repertoires was calculated by dividing the number of shared unique clonotypes by the size of the smaller repertoire. Repertoire richness was assessed with RTK rarefaction, the Chao1 estimator, and Recon v2.1 estimates of unobserved clonotypes. Generation probabilities for all TCRbeta clonotypes obtained by the gDNA method from four donors were computed using OLGA. What TCRdb holds here is the immuneACCESS table cut down to in-frame rearrangements. Part of the clones is not present; checked against another copy, under half of the missing clones reflect an unresolved V gene, and the others are unexplained. V, J and clone size are taken as reported in that table, and D and trimming were inferred from the DNA itself. The sample table holds fewer than 850,000 clones, of which roughly 96% were seen once. The top ten constitute about 0.25% of the sample.

Concerning this clone: Its antigen is still unknown. Base qualities were left out, and no much larger clone turns up one base away.

Beyond this particular receptor, the publication reports: Compared with non-shared clonotypes, the clonotypes found in all four sorted-subset donors had higher generation probabilities. Naive subsets generally had larger estimated clonotype richness than memory subsets. Pairwise subsampling indicated that sequencing depth was expected to affect the degree of clonotype sharing among donors. Sampling was limited to blood, and TCR repertoires in tissue likely differ from TCR repertoires in blood. The genetic and exposure-history diversity represented was limited by the small number of donors. Sharing across a few donors was observed for around 5% of naive CD4, over 3% of naive CD8, about 2.3% of memory CD4, and approximately 0.41% of memory CD8 clonotypes. Incomplete sequencing was indicated by rarefaction of sorted-subset datasets, despite the large sequencing depth.

CD8 naive samples were CD45RO-negative cells positively selected for CCR7, giving a CD45RA+CCR7+ population that excluded TemRA cells. The donors were healthy, HIV-negative adults with no recently reported acute infections or vaccinations. Only Caucasian adults living in Nashville, Tennessee, USA were represented among the donors. After blood collection by leukapheresis, PBMCs were isolated using Ficoll-Histopaque density gradient centrifugation and then cryopreserved in the vapor phase of liquid nitrogen. Purity and quantity of every magnetically sorted T cell population were checked by analytical flow cytometry. From each sorted fraction, genomic DNA was isolated and quantified by UV absorbance on a Nanodrop 2000c. CDR1 is given as SEHNR and CDR2 as FQNEAQ, both from the germline V gene (reference sequence). V lost 5 bases and J lost 2 bases, and the count of bases not matched to a germline gene is 4. From the cysteine up to the phenylalanine, the CDR3 has a length of 14 residues. The CDR3 DNA has 42 bases and is translated from base 1.

The receptor's source is a man aged 30 to 45 in good health. This chain joins TRBV7-9 to TRBJ2-7; 9 of the junction bases match TRBD1. Sequenced sample: naive CD8+ T cells sorted from blood. The cell subset or site label here, explained by the study, means: CD45RA+CCR7+. The nucleotide sequence is TGTGCCAGCAGCCCGCGGACAGGGGCCTACGAGCAGTACTTC. This yields the protein CASSPRTGAYEQYF. The CDR3 plus the reference TRBV7-9 and TRBJ2-7 genes for the other parts give the full variable domain: DTGVSQNPRHKITKRGQNVTFRCDPISEHNRLYWYRQTLGQGPEFLTYFQNEAQLEKSRLLSDRFSAERPKGSFSTLEIQRTEQGDSAMYLCASSPRTGAYEQYFGPGTRLTVT.